This entry lists 29 T cell receptor beta chains sequenced from one sample in a study of beta chain features in type 1 diabetes. Points from the study as a whole: Shorter TCRB CDR3s, moderately but significantly so, marked every one of the four CD4+ subsets in Type 1 diabetes patients.

Every isolated RNA sample was fully reverse transcribed, so sequencing captured expressed TCRB transcripts. Assay: immunoSEQ multiplex PCR; the TCRdb copy retains only in-frame clones and omits some. There are around 250,000 clones in the sample; roughly 13% occur only once, and approximately 0.018% lies in the top ten. Which antigens these TCRs recognize remains unknown. Source material: naive CD4+ T cells from blood. The receptors come from a man in his thirties or forties with type 1 diabetes.

This clone was seen more than once but under ten times. The rearrangement links TRBV18 to TRBJ1-2; tentative D call: TRBD1 (6 bases). Germline V gene lookup returns CDR1 KGHSH and CDR2 LQKENI. The CDR3 is made up of 14 amino acids. Trimming removed 3 bases at V and 4 bases at J, with 12 bases between. Here the CDR3 DNA reads TGTGCCAGCTCACCCGGACAGTCAGGCTATGGCTACACCTTC. This sequence encodes CASSPGQSGYGYTF.

This clone was seen only a few times. The V gene is TRBV19, the J gene TRBJ2-2, with D uncertain. V was trimmed by 3 bases and J by 4 bases, leaving 6 bases between them. The CDR3 covers 13 residues. Looked up from germline, CDR1 is LNHDA and CDR2 is SQIVND (reference sequence). Here the CDR3 reads CASSIWPTGELFF. CDR3 in DNA: TGTGCCAGTAGTATTTGGCCCACCGGGGAGCTGTTTTTT.

The chain couples TRBV12-5 to TRBJ1-4, with a tentative D call TRBD1 (6 bases). The V gene lost 0 bases and the J gene lost 4 bases, with 12 bases spanning the gap. From germline, CDR1 is LGHNT and CDR2 FRNRAP. The CDR3 length is 16 residues. The CDR3 DNA sequence: TGTGCTAGTGGTTTGGTAGTGGGGGCAGGTAATGAAAAACTGTTTTTT. This sequence encodes CASGLVVGAGNEKLFF.

The chain combines TRBV5-1 with TRBJ2-7, with 11 positions matching TRBD1. This CDR3 spans 15 amino acids. Germline loops: CDR1 SGHRS, CDR2 YFSETQ. V dropped 3 bases and J dropped 3; count of bases not matched to a gene: 5. The chain's CDR3 is CASSYSGTGGYEQYF. As DNA, the CDR3 is TGCGCCAGCAGCTATTCCGGGACAGGGGGCTACGAGCAGTACTTC.

This clone was observed a few times. The chain is built from TRBV19 and TRBJ1-3; D ambiguous. Trimming stripped 6 bases from V and 0 bases from J, with 21 bases between. Germline assignment: CDR1 LNHDA and CDR2 SQIVND (reference sequence). The CDR3 sequence is 18 residues long. This chain's CDR3 is CASSDKVGSFGSGNTIYF. The CDR3 region has the DNA TGTGCCAGTAGCGACAAGGTCGGTTCATTCGGCTCTGGAAACACCATATATTTT.

The table lists this clone with a count of one. The CDR3 DNA sequence: TGTGCCAGTAGTAACGAAGCCTATGGCTACACCTTC. Amino acid sequence: CASSNEAYGYTF. The chain uses TRBV19 and TRBJ1-2; D gene ambiguous. V lost 4 bases, J lost 4 bases, and 7 bases lay in between. The CDR3 loop spans 12 amino acids. The germline V gene has CDR1 LNHDA and CDR2 SQIVND (reference sequence).

V gene TRBV30 combines with J gene TRBJ1-4; D is perhaps TRBD1 (6 bases). CDR3 length equals 14 residues. V was shortened by 1 base and J by 7 bases, with 13 bases between the two germline ends. Germline V gives CDR1 GTSNPN, CDR2 SVGIG (reference sequence). The CDR3 here is CAWSDGGLGEKLFF. In DNA form, the CDR3 reads TGTGCCTGGAGTGACGGGGGGCTCGGTGAAAAACTGTTTTTT.

This chain connects TRBV18 to TRBJ2-5; 7 bases line up with TRBD2. Near its end, the DNA agrees better with TRBJ2-7, so the J call may be wrong. CDR3 length equals 15 residues. In germline, CDR1 is KGHSH, CDR2 LQKENI. The CDR3 DNA reads TGTGCCAGCTCACCACTCTTTGGCGGGAGCTACGAGCAGTACTTC. This encodes CASSPLFGGSYEQYF.

This clone turned up a few times. The chain combines TRBV30 with TRBJ2-7; D possibly corresponds to TRBD1 (6 bases). Germline V gene sequence: CDR1 GTSNPN, CDR2 SVGIG (reference sequence). Trimming took off 6 bases at V and 4 bases at J, with 13 bases between the two ends. CDR3 size: 12 residues. Here the CDR3 reads CACRTEYYEQYF. The CDR3 DNA sequence: TGTGCCTGTCGGACAGAATATTACGAGCAGTACTTC.

The J gene is TRBJ2-5, the V gene TRBV11-3; possible D gene TRBD1, 5 bases. Trimming took off 5 bases at V and 4 bases at J, with 11 bases between the two ends. The CDR3 is made up of 13 amino acids. CDR1 is SGHNT and CDR2 is YENEEA in the germline V gene. CDR3 in amino acids: CASSVQGRETQYF. The CDR3 DNA reads TGTGCCAGCAGCGTGCAGGGCCGAGAGACCCAGTACTTC.

This clone was seen only a few times. The sample holds other DNA sequences that translate to the same CDR3. The rearrangement uses TRBV6-5 and TRBJ1-1, with D possibly TRBD1 on 5 matching bases. This CDR3 region has 13 residues. V lost 5 bases to trimming and J lost 1 base, with 8 bases between them. The germline gives CDR1 MNHEY, CDR2 SVGAGI. CDR3 loop: CASSRQGNTEAFF. The CDR3 DNA reads as TGTGCCAGCAGTAGGCAGGGGAACACTGAAGCTTTCTTT.

The table lists this clone with a few counts. The chain uses TRBV14 and TRBJ2-4; 10 bases align to TRBD2. CDR1 is SGHDN and CDR2 is FVKESK in the germline V gene. The CDR3 sequence is 15 residues long. The V and J ends lost 4 bases and 9 bases, in that order; junction bases with no gene match: 9. DNA for the CDR3: TGTGCCAGCAGCCTTGGGGTAGCGGGAGGAGGCATTCAGTACTTC. Translating gives CASSLGVAGGGIQYF.

The CDR3 DNA is TGTGCCAGTAGACCCCAAGACAGGGACAATGAGCAGTTCTTC. Its translation: CASRPQDRDNEQFF. V is TRBV19 and J is TRBJ2-1; 7 nucleotides line up with TRBD1. The V and J ends lost 6 bases and 5 bases, in that order; junction bases with no gene match: 7. CDR3 length: 14 residues. From germline, CDR1 is LNHDA and CDR2 SQIVND (reference sequence).

V gene TRBV27 combines with J gene TRBJ2-2, with D possibly TRBD1 on 6 matching bases. CDR3 size: 15 residues. The germline V gene has CDR1 MNHEY and CDR2 SMNVEV (reference sequence). Trimming stripped 4 bases from V and 5 bases from J, with 14 bases between. The CDR3 loop reads CASSSTGQQTGELFF. The CDR3 region has the DNA TGTGCCAGCAGTTCCACGGGACAACAAACCGGGGAGCTGTTTTTT.

This clone came up a few times. The chain combines TRBV29-1 with TRBJ2-1; 14 bases fit TRBD2. Germline V gene lookup returns CDR1 SQVTM and CDR2 ANQGSEA. The V and J ends lost 6 bases and 7 bases, in that order; junction bases with no gene match: 8. This CDR3 is 15 amino acids long. CDR3 protein: CSVPRRTSGRNEQFF. DNA of the CDR3: TGCAGCGTGCCTAGAAGGACTAGCGGGAGGAATGAGCAGTTCTTC.

This clone was seen only a few times. CDR3: CASRAGSSSYEQYF. Here the CDR3 DNA reads TGTGCCAGCAGGGCAGGTTCGAGCTCCTACGAGCAGTACTTC. The J gene is TRBJ2-7, the V gene TRBV21-1; the table's TRBD1 call for D was not verified on the DNA. TRBV21-1 corresponds to a pseudogene. The CDR3 spans 14 residues.

This chain links TRBV9 with TRBJ2-7; 7 positions agree with TRBD2. Germline V gene sequence: CDR1 SGDLS, CDR2 YYNGEE. The CDR3 consists of 14 residues. V was pared by 6 bases and J by 0 bases, with 6 bases of the junction left unmatched. The CDR3 DNA reads TGTGCCAGCACCTCGGGACTAAACTCCTACGAGCAGTACTTC. Translating gives CASTSGLNSYEQYF. The full variable domain, completed using reference TRBV9 and TRBJ2-7, is DSGVTQTPKHLITATGQRVTLRCSPRSGDLSVYWYQQSLDQGLQFLIQYYNGEERAKGNILERFSAQQFPDLHSELNLSSLELGDSALYFCASTSGLNSYEQYFGPGTRLTVT.

V gene TRBV2 combines with J gene TRBJ1-1; maybe TRBD1 (6 bases). The CDR3 length is 14 residues. V shed 7 bases and J shed 5 bases, with 17 bases lying between them. From germline, CDR1 is SNHLY and CDR2 FYNNEI. The CDR3 loop is CASTVHREGTEAFF. CDR3 in DNA: TGTGCCAGCACCGTGCACAGGGAGGGAACTGAAGCTTTCTTT.

This clone was seen more than once but under ten times. V gene TRBV7-9 combines with J gene TRBJ2-7, with TRBD1 matching 8 bases. CDR3 length: 15 residues. The V segment lost 1 base and the J segment 2 bases; nucleotides outside the gene matches: 4. The germline V gene encodes CDR1 SEHNR and CDR2 FQNEAQ (reference sequence). CDR3 sequence reads: CASSLGTGTTYEQYF. Here the CDR3 DNA reads TGTGCCAGCAGCTTAGGGACAGGGACCACCTACGAGCAGTACTTC.

The chain uses TRBV2 and TRBJ2-7; no reliable D call. This CDR3 contains 13 residues. Germline V gene data show CDR1 as SNHLY and CDR2 as FYNNEI. With 7 bases removed from V and 7 bases from J, the gap between germline ends came to 17 bases. The CDR3 DNA is TGTGCCAGCACCCCGCCCGGGTACCGAGAGCAGTACTTC. Encoded protein: CASTPPGYREQYF.

The chain links TRBV25-1 to TRBJ2-2; TRBD1 agrees at 8 bases. Germline trimming cut 1 base from V and 5 bases from J; bases unmatched to any gene: 12. The CDR3 spans 18 residues. Per germline, CDR1 MGHDK and CDR2 SYGVNS. CDR3 DNA: TGTGCCAGCAGTGAATCGGGCGGAGGCAGGGGGCGGACCGGGGAGCTGTTTTTT. Amino acids: CASSESGGGRGRTGELFF.

The genes are TRBV30 and TRBJ1-1; perhaps TRBD1 as D (5 bases). Germline lookup yields CDR1 GTSNPN and CDR2 SVGIG (reference sequence). The CDR3 totals 13 residues. The V end was cut by 2 bases, the J end by 2 bases, with 9 bases between. CDR3 loop: CAWSSRGNTEAFF. The CDR3 bases are TGTGCCTGGAGTTCTAGGGGTAACACTGAAGCTTTCTTT.

This clone was counted between two and nine times. The V gene is TRBV7-6, the J gene TRBJ2-1, with 7 bases lining up with TRBD1. The V segment lost 5 bases and the J segment 3 bases; nucleotides outside the gene matches: 7. The CDR3 is 15 residues long. Germline CDR1 SGHVS, CDR2 FNYEAQ. For the CDR3, the DNA is TGTGCCAGCAGCCTTGACAGGGCTAACTACAATGAGCAGTTCTTC. This gives the protein CASSLDRANYNEQFF.

This clone was counted only a few times. The rearrangement links TRBV7-9 to TRBJ2-7, with 7 bases that match TRBD1. The CDR3 totals 15 residues. The germline V gene has CDR1 SEHNR and CDR2 FQNEAQ (reference sequence). V lost 4 bases and J lost 3; bases outside the gene matches: 9. The CDR3 bases are TGTGCCAGCAGCTCAAATCCGGGACAGAACTACGAGCAGTACTTC. This encodes CASSSNPGQNYEQYF.

This clone turned up a few times. This chain links TRBV7-9 with TRBJ2-5, with TRBD1 matching 9 bases. Germline values: CDR1 SEHNR, CDR2 FQNEAQ (reference sequence). The trim removed 5 bases at V and 4 bases at J, leaving 8 bases unmatched. The CDR3 covers 15 residues. CDR3 region: CASSTGQGQVETQYF. As DNA, the CDR3 is TGTGCCAGCAGCACGGGACAGGGCCAAGTAGAGACCCAGTACTTC.

J is TRBJ2-7 and V is TRBV7-2, with no clear D. Germline CDR1 and CDR2: SGHTA and FQGNSA. V shed 1 base and J shed 4 bases, with 8 bases lying between them. This CDR3 comprises 13 residues. In DNA, the CDR3 is TGTGCCAGCAGCTTAGACTTTCGGTACGAGCAGTACTTC. This translates into CASSLDFRYEQYF. The full variable domain, completed using reference TRBV7-2 and TRBJ2-7, is GAGVSQSPSNKVTEKGKDVELRCDPISGHTALYWYRQSLGQGLEFLIYFQGNSAPDKSGLPSDRFSAERTGGSVSTLTIQRTQQEDSAVYLCASSLDFRYEQYFGPGTRLTVT.

The chain employs TRBV7-6 and TRBJ2-5; 9 nucleotides align to TRBD1. V lost 4 bases and J lost 7; bases outside the gene matches: 7. Germline V gene sequence: CDR1 SGHVS, CDR2 FNYEAQ. The CDR3 runs 14 residues. This chain's CDR3 is CASSSGQGQSTQYF. CDR3 coding DNA: TGTGCCAGCAGCTCGGGACAGGGTCAGTCGACCCAGTACTTC.

The chain has TRBV15 and TRBJ1-2; D gene ambiguous. The CDR3 covers 14 residues. The germline V gene has CDR1 LNHNV and CDR2 YYDKDF (reference sequence). The ends were cut back, 0 bases at V and 4 bases at J, with 9 bases in the middle. The CDR3 sequence is CATSRDRRAYGYTF. The CDR3 DNA follows: TGTGCCACCAGCAGAGATAGGAGGGCCTATGGCTACACCTTC. The whole variable domain, filled in from reference TRBV15 and TRBJ1-2, reads DAMVIQNPRYQVTQFGKPVTLSCSQTLNHNVMYWYQQKSSQAPKLLFHYYDKDFNNEADTPDNFQSRRPNTSFCFLDIRSPGLGDTAMYLCATSRDRRAYGYTFGSGTRLTVV.

This clone showed up just a few times. The gene calls are TRBV2 and TRBJ2-1; TRBD1 matches at 9 bases. The CDR3 length is 15 residues. Per the germline V gene, CDR1 is SNHLY and CDR2 is FYNNEI. The ends lost 1 base at V and 6 bases at J; junction bases unmatched: 4. The CDR3 DNA follows: TGTGCCAGCAGTGAAGGTGTGACAGGGGGCAATGAGCAGTTCTTC. This codes for CASSEGVTGGNEQFF.